The 5 T cell receptor beta chains below come from one sample, sequenced in a study of PD-1 blockade in classical Hodgkin lymphoma. Time point of the sample: cycle 4 day 1 (C4D1), after 6 weeks of nivolumab. After autologous stem cell transplantation all patients relapsed, and prior brentuximab vedotin exposure differed between cohorts. TCRdb keeps only in-frame clones here, not all; method: immunoSEQ multiplex PCR. In the table there are 40,000 to 65,000 clones, about 89% of which are singletons. The input for sequencing was peripheral blood mononuclear cells (PBMCs), taken before the fourth cycle of nivolumab. The receptors were gathered from a human donor with classical Hodgkin lymphoma.

This clone was observed once. V and J are TRBV7-9 and TRBJ2-1; 9 nucleotides agree with TRBD1. CDR1 and CDR2 from the germline V gene are SEHNR and FQNEAQ (reference sequence). V shed 5 bases, J shed 8 bases, and the junction held 10 bases outside the gene matches. CDR3 length equals 15 residues. The CDR3 DNA reads TGTGCCAGCAGCCTGGACAGGGGTGGCATTGATGAGCAGTTCTTC. Translated, it gives CASSLDRGGIDEQFF.

This chain joins TRBV2 and TRBJ1-1; maybe TRBD1 (5 bases). V dropped 1 base and J dropped 0 bases, with 6 bases sitting between them. Germline V gene lookup returns CDR1 SNHLY and CDR2 FYNNEI. The CDR3 spans 14 residues. CDR3 bases: TGTGCCAGCAGTGAAGTAGGGGTGAACACTGAAGCTTTCTTT. Translated: CASSEVGVNTEAFF.

This sequence joins TRBV15 and TRBJ2-1, with 8 positions matching TRBD1. In germline, CDR1 is LNHNV, CDR2 YYDKDF (reference sequence). This CDR3 is built from 14 residues. The junction had 4 bases not matched to a gene; V was cut back by 3 bases and J by 6 bases. The CDR3 nucleotides are TGTGCCACCAGCAGGGACAGGGCTATCAATGAGCAGTTCTTC. Translated, it gives CATSRDRAINEQFF.

The V and J genes are TRBV21-1 and TRBJ2-3; the tabulated D call, TRBD1, remains unverified against the DNA. TRBV21-1 is listed as a pseudogene. The CDR3 sequence is 16 residues long. CDR3 bases: TGTGCCAGCAGCAACTCGGACAGGGGGCGCGGAGATACGCAGTATTTT. This encodes CASSNSDRGRGDTQYF.

V usage is TRBV28 and J usage is TRBJ1-6; maybe TRBD1 (5 bases). This CDR3 has 14 amino acids. Per germline, CDR1 MDHEN and CDR2 SYDVKM. Trimming removed 8 bases from V and 1 base from J, with 9 bases in between. The CDR3 is CASGGVSYNSPLHF. As DNA, the CDR3 is TGTGCCAGCGGGGGGGTTTCCTATAATTCACCCCTCCACTTT.